These 27 T cell receptor beta chains were sequenced from one sample in a study of cytomegalovirus exposure and HLA in healthy donors. The PCR ran on 60 Vbeta and 13 Jbeta primers. Clones were sequenced by immunoSEQ multiplex PCR, and TCRdb holds only the in-frame ones, with some missing. The sample has fewer than 250,000 clones, around 82% seen once. Sequences were obtained from PBMCs. The source is a woman in her twenties or thirties in good health and CMV-seropositive.

The chain carries TRBV6-5 and TRBJ2-5; D possibly corresponds to TRBD2 (6 bases). Trimming stripped 5 bases from V and 2 bases from J, with 12 bases between. Germline V CDR1 and CDR2: MNHEY, SVGAGI. There are 14 residues in the CDR3. The CDR3 DNA reads as TGTGCCAGCAGTCCCCGGGAGAGACAAGAGACCCAGTACTTC. Protein product: CASSPRERQETQYF.

The J gene is TRBJ1-3, the V gene TRBV30; D gene unclear. Trimming removed 2 bases at V and 0 bases at J, with 11 bases between. The germline V gene encodes CDR1 GTSNPN and CDR2 SVGIG (reference sequence). This CDR3 spans 15 amino acids. Here the CDR3 DNA reads TGTGCCTGGAGTCCAATTAGCGCCTCTGGAAACACCATATATTTT. It encodes CAWSPISASGNTIYF.

The chain has TRBV11-2 and TRBJ1-1; 8 nucleotides align to TRBD1. CDR1 and CDR2 (germline): SGHAT, FQNNGV. V lost 3 bases and J lost 5; bases outside the gene matches: 8. This CDR3 is built from 15 residues. For the CDR3, the DNA is TGTGCCAGCAGCTTCCTGACGACAGGGGAGACTGAAGCTTTCTTT. It specifies CASSFLTTGETEAFF.

The chain links TRBV27 to TRBJ2-7; TRBD1 might be the D (6 bases). CDR3 length: 13 amino acids. Germline CDR1 is MNHEY and CDR2 is SMNVEV (reference sequence). Trimming cost V 8 bases and J 1 base, with 12 bases left between them. The CDR3 DNA reads as TGTGCCAGCGCCTCGGACAGATCCTACGAGCAGTACTTC. Protein: CASASDRSYEQYF.

The CDR3 reads CASQGAAWNTEAFF. The CDR3 region has the DNA TGTGCCAGTCAGGGGGCTGCTTGGAACACTGAAGCTTTCTTT. The chain uses TRBV27 and TRBJ1-1, with 8 bases matching TRBD1. This CDR3 is built from 14 residues. In germline, CDR1 is MNHEY, CDR2 SMNVEV (reference sequence). The ends lost 9 bases at V and 1 base at J; junction bases unmatched: 7.

The chain uses TRBV7-9 and TRBJ2-1, with no clear D. Trimming cost V 3 bases and J 8 bases, with 8 bases left between them. Germline CDR1 and CDR2: SEHNR and FQNEAQ (reference sequence). The CDR3 is 12 amino acids. CDR3 DNA sequence: TGTGCCAGCAGCTTCCCAGTGGATGAGCAGTTCTTC. It is translated as CASSFPVDEQFF.

The J gene is TRBJ1-1, the V gene TRBV19; no clear D gene. V was trimmed by 1 base and J by 0 bases, leaving 9 bases between them. The V gene's germline CDR1 is LNHDA and CDR2 SQIVND (reference sequence). The CDR3 is 15 residues long. CDR3 sequence reads: CASSIAGGMNTEAFF. The CDR3 DNA sequence: TGTGCCAGTAGTATAGCGGGAGGGATGAACACTGAAGCTTTCTTT.

The chain joins TRBV2 to TRBJ2-7; 10 bases are shared with TRBD2. Looked up from germline, CDR1 is SNHLY and CDR2 is FYNNEI. This CDR3 has 15 amino acids. V trimming: 7 bases; J trimming: 2 bases; junction bases outside the gene matches: 8. The CDR3 reads CASKELAGVPYEQYF. The CDR3 DNA follows: TGTGCCAGCAAGGAGCTAGCGGGAGTCCCCTACGAGCAGTACTTC.

In its sample, this clone was seen once. The chain joins TRBV6-1 to TRBJ1-5, with 9 bases aligning to TRBD1. The CDR3 runs 14 residues. V dropped 7 bases and J dropped 5; count of bases not matched to a gene: 6. Germline assignment: CDR1 MNHNS and CDR2 SASEGT. As DNA, the CDR3 is TGTGCCAGCATTACAGGGGGCCGGGATCAGCCCCAGCATTTT. This translates into CASITGGRDQPQHF.

This chain connects TRBV18 to TRBJ2-1; 8 nucleotides align to TRBD1. Looked up from germline, CDR1 is KGHSH and CDR2 is LQKENI. Trimming removed 0 bases from V and 3 bases from J; junction bases left unmatched: 4. This CDR3 is built from 16 residues. CDR3 sequence: CASSPPGQGDYNEQFF. CDR3 DNA sequence: TGTGCCAGCTCACCACCTGGACAGGGAGACTACAATGAGCAGTTCTTC. Together with reference TRBV18 and TRBJ2-1, the CDR3 gives the full variable domain: NAGVMQNPRHLVRRRGQEARLRCSPMKGHSHVYWYRQLPEEGLKFMVYLQKENIIDESGMPKERFSAEFPKEGPSILRIQQVVRGDSAAYFCASSPPGQGDYNEQFFGPGTRLTVL.

The chain couples TRBV5-4 to TRBJ2-5; 9 bases fit TRBD1. Germline loops: CDR1 SGHNT, CDR2 YYREEE (reference sequence). Trimming cost V 4 bases and J 7 bases; bases outside gene matches: 8. The CDR3 has 14 amino acids. The CDR3 loop reads CASSPRDREGTQYF. The DNA of the CDR3 is TGTGCCAGCAGCCCCCGGGACAGGGAGGGGACCCAGTACTTC.

This clone has just one count. The V and J genes are TRBV11-3 and TRBJ2-5; D perhaps matches TRBD2 (5 bases). There are 13 residues in the CDR3. V was shortened by 1 base and J by 5 bases, with 8 bases between the two germline ends. Germline V CDR1 and CDR2: SGHNT, YENEEA. CDR3 region: CASSLAWRETQYF. In DNA, the CDR3 is TGTGCCAGCAGCTTAGCTTGGAGGGAGACCCAGTACTTC.

The rearrangement uses TRBV7-2 and TRBJ2-5; D unclear. The J call is uncertain, as TRBJ2-7 better fits the DNA end. The germline V gene encodes CDR1 SGHTA and CDR2 FQGNSA. The CDR3 loop spans 13 amino acids. In DNA, the CDR3 is TGTGCCAGCAGCTTAGCGTCGTCCTACGAGCAGTACTTC. Protein: CASSLASSYEQYF.

This clone was seen only a few times. The chain links TRBV27 to TRBJ2-3, with 10 bases fitting TRBD1. The CDR3 runs to 17 residues. Trimming took 6 bases from V and 6 from J; bases not matched to a gene: 15. Germline V CDR1 and CDR2: MNHEY, SMNVEV (reference sequence). The DNA of the CDR3 is TGTGCCAGCAGAACTACTCTCCGGGACAGGGGCTCCGATACGCAGTATTTT. It yields the protein CASRTTLRDRGSDTQYF.

The chain carries TRBV2 and TRBJ1-1; 8 positions match TRBD1. CDR3 size: 14 residues. Trimming cost V 5 bases and J 2 bases; bases outside gene matches: 4. Germline CDR1 is SNHLY and CDR2 is FYNNEI. The CDR3 is CASSSDRGNTEAFF. CDR3 DNA: TGTGCCAGCAGTTCCGACAGGGGAAACACTGAAGCTTTCTTT.

This clone was recorded only once. The rearrangement links TRBV19 to TRBJ2-1; D unclear. CDR1 LNHDA and CDR2 SQIVND come from the germline V gene (reference sequence). The CDR3 length is 15 residues. Trimming stripped 3 bases from V and 0 bases from J, with 9 bases between. CDR3 bases: TGTGCCAGTAGTATGGGCCGAAGCTCCTACAATGAGCAGTTCTTC. As protein: CASSMGRSSYNEQFF.

The V and J genes are TRBV5-4 and TRBJ2-2; a possible D gene is TRBD1 (5 bases). The length of the CDR3 is 16 residues. Germline values: CDR1 SGHNT, CDR2 YYREEE (reference sequence). V lost 2 bases and J lost 2, with 13 bases in between. The DNA for the CDR3 is TGTGCCAGCAGCTTAGCTGACAGATTAAACACCGGGGAGCTGTTTTTT. Translated, it gives CASSLADRLNTGELFF.

The rearrangement links TRBV4-3 to TRBJ2-5; no reliable D call. TRBJ2-7 explains the end of the DNA better; the J call may be wrong. The V gene's germline CDR1 is LGHNA and CDR2 YSLEER. The CDR3 totals 15 residues. The CDR3 sequence is CASSQALGASYEQYF. As DNA, the CDR3 is TGCGCCAGCAGCCAGGCCTTGGGCGCCTCCTACGAGCAGTACTTC.

Concerning this clone itself: Only one base separates this from a far larger clonotype, so it likely reflects a read error. V is TRBV7-3 and J is TRBJ1-3; tentative D call: TRBD1 (5 bases). Germline V gene sequence: CDR1 SGHTA, CDR2 FQGTGA. This CDR3 contains 12 residues. The CDR3 DNA reads TGTTCCAGCAGCCAAGGGGTGAACACCATATATTTT. Its translation: CSSSQGVNTIYF.

The chain has TRBV11-3 and TRBJ1-1; 9 nucleotides align to TRBD1. The CDR3 extends over 15 amino acids. V lost 2 bases to trimming and J lost 5 bases; unmatched junction nucleotides: 6. In germline, CDR1 is SGHNT, CDR2 YENEEA. In nucleotides, the CDR3 is TGTGCCAGCAGCTTAAACCGGGACAGGGTTACTGAAGCTTTCTTT. It translates to CASSLNRDRVTEAFF.

This chain joins TRBV18 and TRBJ2-3, with TRBD1 matching over 8 bases. V shed 4 bases, J shed 4 bases, and the junction held 10 bases outside the gene matches. The CDR3 length is 16 residues. CDR1 and CDR2 (germline): KGHSH, LQKENI. The CDR3: CASSRNLGQGADTQYF. The CDR3 DNA follows: TGTGCCAGCTCACGGAACTTAGGACAGGGCGCAGATACGCAGTATTTT.

This clone was seen a handful of times. This chain uses TRBV6-5 with TRBJ1-5; unclear D gene. The germline CDR1 and CDR2 sequences are MNHEY and SVGAGI. CDR3 size: 14 residues. V gave up 7 bases and J gave up 6 bases, with 16 bases separating them. The chain's CDR3 is CASNHGSGGQPQHF. The DNA for the CDR3 is TGTGCCAGCAACCACGGCTCAGGAGGTCAGCCCCAGCATTTT.

This clone was picked up one time. The gene calls are TRBV11-2 and TRBJ2-2; D not resolved. Germline CDR1 SGHAT, CDR2 FQNNGV. The CDR3 loop spans 16 amino acids. V lost 1 base to trimming and J lost 5 bases, with 14 bases between them. The CDR3 loop reads CASSLGFNQATGELFF. The DNA of the CDR3 is TGTGCCAGCAGCTTAGGGTTCAACCAAGCTACCGGGGAGCTGTTTTTT.

The rearrangement joins TRBV5-6 to TRBJ2-3, with 11 bases lining up with TRBD2. This CDR3 contains 15 residues. V gave up 9 bases and J gave up 2 bases; unmatched junction bases: 8. Germline CDR1 SGHDT, CDR2 YYEEEE. In DNA, the CDR3 is TGTGCCACCGGATTAGCGGGAGGGTTCACAGATACGCAGTATTTT. This translates into CATGLAGGFTDTQYF.

The chain has TRBV18 and TRBJ1-1; TRBD1 aligns across 9 bases. Trimming at V came to 3 bases and at J to 9 bases, leaving 11 bases not matched to a gene. Germline V gives CDR1 KGHSH, CDR2 LQKENI. There are 15 residues in the CDR3. The CDR3 spells CASSPAGTGWRKAFF. CDR3 coding DNA: TGTGCCAGCTCACCTGCCGGGACAGGGTGGAGAAAAGCTTTCTTT.

CDR3 region: CASSSSGASSEQYF. CDR3 sequence (DNA): TGTGCCAGCAGCTCTAGTGGGGCCTCTTCCGAGCAGTACTTC. The V call is TRBV7-2, the J call TRBJ2-7, with D tentatively TRBD1 (5 bases). V lost 4 bases and J lost 6, with 16 bases in between. The germline gives CDR1 SGHTA, CDR2 FQGNSA. The CDR3 totals 14 residues.

This rearrangement joins TRBV5-1 to TRBJ2-1, with 8 bases fitting TRBD1. This CDR3 is 16 amino acids long. CDR1 and CDR2 (germline): SGHRS, YFSETQ. The trim removed 3 bases at V and 7 bases at J, leaving 12 bases unmatched. CDR3 sequence reads: CASSSGVSGQENEQFF. The CDR3 DNA is TGCGCCAGCAGCTCTGGTGTGTCGGGACAGGAAAATGAGCAGTTCTTC.